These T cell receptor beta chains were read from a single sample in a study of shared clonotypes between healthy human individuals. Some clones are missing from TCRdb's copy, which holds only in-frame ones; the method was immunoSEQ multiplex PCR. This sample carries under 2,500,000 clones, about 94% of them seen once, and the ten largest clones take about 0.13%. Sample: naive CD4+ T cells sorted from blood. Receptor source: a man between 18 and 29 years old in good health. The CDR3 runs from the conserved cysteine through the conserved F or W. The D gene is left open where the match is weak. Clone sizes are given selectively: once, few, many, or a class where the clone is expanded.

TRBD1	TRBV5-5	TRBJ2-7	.	CASSLAHGDRGSF	TGTGCCAGCAGCTTGGCCCACGGGGACAGGGGTTCCTTC
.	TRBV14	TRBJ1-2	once	CASSQEGVGGYGYTF	TGTGCCAGCAGCCAAGAAGGCGTGGGCGGGTATGGCTACACCTTC
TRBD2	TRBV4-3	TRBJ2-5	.	CASSQDRGTSGQETQYF	TGCGCCAGCAGCCAAGATCGGGGGACTAGCGGGCAAGAGACCCAGTACTTC
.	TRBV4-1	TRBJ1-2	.	CASSQGVPWAGYTF	TGCGCCAGCAGCCAAGGGGTTCCCTGGGCTGGCTACACCTTC
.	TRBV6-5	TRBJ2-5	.	CASSTRGWAQYF	TGTGCCAGCAGTACCAGGGGCTGGGCCCAGTACTTC
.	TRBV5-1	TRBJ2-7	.	CASSPLTGEGYEQYF	TGCGCCAGCAGCCCTTTGACAGGGGAGGGCTACGAGCAGTACTTC
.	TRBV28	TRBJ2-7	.	CASSPPRQTYEQYF	TGTGCCAGCAGCCCTCCCAGGCAAACCTACGAGCAGTACTTC
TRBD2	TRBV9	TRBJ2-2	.	CASSALAGNTGELFF	TGTGCCAGCAGCGCTCTAGCGGGGAACACCGGGGAGCTGTTTTTT
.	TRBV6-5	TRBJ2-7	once	CASSPAVGDSYEQYF	TGTGCCAGCAGCCCCGCGGTGGGGGACTCCTACGAGCAGTACTTC
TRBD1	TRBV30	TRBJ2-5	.	CAWSFGTGGLETQYF	TGTGCCTGGAGTTTTGGGACAGGGGGGTTAGAGACCCAGTACTTC
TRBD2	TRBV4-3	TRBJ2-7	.	CASSQGTSGDYEQYF	TGCGCCAGCAGCCAAGGGACTAGCGGAGACTACGAGCAGTACTTC
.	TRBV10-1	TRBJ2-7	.	CASSPGPGQLSSYEQYF	TGCGCCAGCAGTCCCGGCCCAGGACAGTTGAGCTCCTACGAGCAGTACTTC
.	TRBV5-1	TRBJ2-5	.	CASSLASGRQETQYF	TGCGCCAGCAGCTTGGCGTCGGGGCGCCAAGAGACCCAGTACTTC
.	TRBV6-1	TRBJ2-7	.	CAIGRGTWSSYEQYF	TGTGCCATCGGCCGGGGGACCTGGAGCTCCTACGAGCAGTACTTC
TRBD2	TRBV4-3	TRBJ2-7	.	CASSQGSGSYEQYF	TGCGCCAGCAGCCAGGGGAGCGGGAGCTACGAGCAGTACTTC
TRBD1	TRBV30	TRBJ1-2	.	CASHRGGHYGYTF	TGTGCCTCCCACAGGGGTGGGCACTATGGCTACACCTTC
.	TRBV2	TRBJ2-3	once	CASSVGLQVVTDTQYF	TGTGCCAGCAGTGTCGGCCTCCAAGTTGTCACAGATACGCAGTATTTT
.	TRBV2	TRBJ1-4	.	CASNRETTNEKLFF	TGTGCCAGCAACAGGGAAACAACTAATGAAAAACTGTTTTTT
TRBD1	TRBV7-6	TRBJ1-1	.	CASSYAGQMNTEAFF	TGTGCCAGCAGCTACGCGGGACAGATGAACACTGAAGCTTTCTTT
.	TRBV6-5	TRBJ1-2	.	CASRPPGGANYGYTF	TGTGCCAGCAGACCTCCGGGGGGGGCTAACTATGGCTACACCTTC
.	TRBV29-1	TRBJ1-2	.	CSIMTGYYGYTF	TGCAGCATAATGACAGGCTACTATGGCTACACCTTC
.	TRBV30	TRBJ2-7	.	CAWSSEILYEQYF	TGTGCCTGGAGCTCGGAGATCCTCTACGAGCAGTACTTC
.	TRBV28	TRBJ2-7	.	CASSLAGYSYEQYF	TGTGCCAGCAGTCTTGCTGGCTACTCCTACGAGCAGTACTTC
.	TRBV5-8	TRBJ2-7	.	CATPFRDTSYEQYF	TGTGCCACTCCTTTTCGGGACACCTCCTACGAGCAGTACTTC
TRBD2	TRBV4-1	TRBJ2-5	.	CASSQENGLAPRTQYF	TGCGCCAGCAGCCAAGAGAACGGACTAGCGCCTCGGACCCAGTACTTC
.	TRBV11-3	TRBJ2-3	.	CASSQSRGLGTDTQYF	TGTGCCAGCAGCCAAAGTCGGGGACTTGGCACAGATACGCAGTATTTT
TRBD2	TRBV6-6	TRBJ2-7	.	CASSTPASGGSAEQYF	TGTGCCAGCAGTACCCCGGCTAGCGGGGGTTCGGCCGAGCAGTACTTC
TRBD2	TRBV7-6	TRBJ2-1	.	CASSFVSGSPYNEQFF	TGTGCCAGCAGCTTCGTTAGCGGGAGTCCCTACAATGAGCAGTTCTTC
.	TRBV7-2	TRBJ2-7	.	CASSLAKRGPYEQYF	TGTGCCAGCAGCTTAGCTAAGAGGGGCCCCTACGAGCAGTACTTC